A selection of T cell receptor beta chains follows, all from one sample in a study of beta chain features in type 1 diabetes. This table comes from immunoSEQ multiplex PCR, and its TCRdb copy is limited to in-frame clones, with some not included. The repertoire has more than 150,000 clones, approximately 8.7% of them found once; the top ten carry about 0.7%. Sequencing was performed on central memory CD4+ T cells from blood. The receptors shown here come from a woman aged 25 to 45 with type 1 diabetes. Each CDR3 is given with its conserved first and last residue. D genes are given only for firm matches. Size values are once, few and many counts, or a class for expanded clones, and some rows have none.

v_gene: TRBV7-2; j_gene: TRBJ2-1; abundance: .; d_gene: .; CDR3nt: TGTGCCAGCAGCTTAGCGCAGGGCACTGAGCAGTTCTTC; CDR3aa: CASSLAQGTEQFF
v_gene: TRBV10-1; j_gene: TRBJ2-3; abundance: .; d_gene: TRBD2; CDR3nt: TGCGCCAGCGAAGCGGGAGGGTCGGATACGCAGTATTTT; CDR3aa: CASEAGGSDTQYF
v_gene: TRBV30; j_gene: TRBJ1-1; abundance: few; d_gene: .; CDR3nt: TGTGCCTGGAGTTGGCAGGGCAAAGCTTTCTTT; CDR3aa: CAWSWQGKAFF
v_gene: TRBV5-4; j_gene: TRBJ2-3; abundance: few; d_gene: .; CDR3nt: TGTGCCAGCAGCCCCCCCTCCCGCACAGATACGCAGTATTTT; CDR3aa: CASSPPSRTDTQYF
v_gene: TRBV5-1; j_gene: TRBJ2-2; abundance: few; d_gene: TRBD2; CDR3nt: TGCGCCAGTAGACTAGCGGCGAACACCGGGGAGCTGTTTTTT; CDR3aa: CASRLAANTGELFF
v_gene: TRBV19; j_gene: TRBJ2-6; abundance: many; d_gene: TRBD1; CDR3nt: TGTGCCAGTAGTATAAGGGGGCGCGCTGCTGGGGCCAACGTCCTGACTTTC; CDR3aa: CASSIRGRAAGANVLTF
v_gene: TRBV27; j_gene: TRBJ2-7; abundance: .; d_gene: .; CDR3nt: TGTGCCAGCAATCAGGCGGGACTTAGCTCCTACGAGCAGTACTTC; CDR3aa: CASNQAGLSSYEQYF
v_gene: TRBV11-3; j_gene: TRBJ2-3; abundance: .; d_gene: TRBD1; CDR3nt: TGTGCCAGCAGCGGAAGCGCTCGGGACAGGTTTTTGGATACGCAGTATTTT; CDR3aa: CASSGSARDRFLDTQYF
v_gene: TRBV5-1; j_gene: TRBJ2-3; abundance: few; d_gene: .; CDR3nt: TGCGCCAGCAGCGTTCTGTCTCCCACAGATACGCAGTATTTT; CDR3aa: CASSVLSPTDTQYF
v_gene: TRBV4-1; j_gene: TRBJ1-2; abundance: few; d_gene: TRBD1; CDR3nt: TGCGCCAGCAGCCAAGGGTGGACAGGGAGAACCTATGGCTACACCTTC; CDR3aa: CASSQGWTGRTYGYTF
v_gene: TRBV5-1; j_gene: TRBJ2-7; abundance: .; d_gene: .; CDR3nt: TGCGCCAGCAGCTTGGATACCGGCGGCGGCGAGCAGTACTTC; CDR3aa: CASSLDTGGGEQYF
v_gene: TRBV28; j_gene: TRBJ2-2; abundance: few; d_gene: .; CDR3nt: TGTGCCAGCAGTTTAGAGGGAGCCGGGGAGCTGTTTTTT; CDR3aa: CASSLEGAGELFF
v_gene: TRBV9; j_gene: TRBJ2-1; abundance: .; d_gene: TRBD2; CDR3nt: TGTGCCAGCAGCGTAAACTGGGGAAGCGGGAGGGCCTCTGAGCAGTTCTTC; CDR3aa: CASSVNWGSGRASEQFF
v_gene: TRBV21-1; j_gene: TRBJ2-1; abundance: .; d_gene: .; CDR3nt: TGTGCCAGCAGCAAAGGGGAACGGGAGGGCCTTGTTTACAATGAGCAGTTCTTC; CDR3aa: CASSKGEREGLVYNEQFF
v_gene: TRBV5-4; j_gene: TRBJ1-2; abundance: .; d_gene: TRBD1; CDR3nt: TGTGCCAGCAGCCGAGCACGAGGTGGACAGGGGGCGGATAGTGGCTACACCTTC; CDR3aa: CASSRARGGQGADSGYTF
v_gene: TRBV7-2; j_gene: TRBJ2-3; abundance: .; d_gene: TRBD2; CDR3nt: TGTGCCAGCAGCCCGCGGGGGGGAGGCACAGATACGCAGTATTTT; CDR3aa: CASSPRGGGTDTQYF
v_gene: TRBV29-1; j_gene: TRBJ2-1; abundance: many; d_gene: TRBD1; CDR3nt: TGCAGCGTTGAGTTCGGGACAGGGGATTACAATGAGCAGTTCTTC; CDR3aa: CSVEFGTGDYNEQFF
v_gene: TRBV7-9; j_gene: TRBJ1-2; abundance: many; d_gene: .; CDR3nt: TGTGCCAGCAGCTTTTCCAGTGGCTACACCTTC; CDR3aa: CASSFSSGYTF
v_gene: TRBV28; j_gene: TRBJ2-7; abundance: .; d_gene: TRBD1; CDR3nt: TGTGCCAGCAGCCTCATTCAGGGACAGGGGGCTCACGAGCAGTACTTC; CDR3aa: CASSLIQGQGAHEQYF
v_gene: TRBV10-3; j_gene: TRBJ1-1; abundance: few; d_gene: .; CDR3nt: TGTGCCATCAGTGAAGGGGTGGACACTGAAGCTTTCTTT; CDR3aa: CAISEGVDTEAFF
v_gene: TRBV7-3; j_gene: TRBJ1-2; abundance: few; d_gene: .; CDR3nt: TGTGCCAGCAGCTTCCCTGAGACGGGATACTACTATGGCTACACCTTC; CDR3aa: CASSFPETGYYYGYTF
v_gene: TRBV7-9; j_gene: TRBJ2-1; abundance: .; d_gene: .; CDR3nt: TGTGCCAGCAACAATATGTGGGAGGACAATGAGCAGTTCTTC; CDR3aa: CASNNMWEDNEQFF
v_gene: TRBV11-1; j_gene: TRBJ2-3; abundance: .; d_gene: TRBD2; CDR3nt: TGTGCCAGCAGCTTCCGTAGCGGGTTCGCTAGTTCGCAGTATTTT; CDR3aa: CASSFRSGFASSQYF
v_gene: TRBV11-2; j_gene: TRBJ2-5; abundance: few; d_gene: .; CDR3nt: TGTGCCAGCAGCTCCCCCCCGGGACATAGACAAGAGACCCAGTACTTC; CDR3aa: CASSSPPGHRQETQYF
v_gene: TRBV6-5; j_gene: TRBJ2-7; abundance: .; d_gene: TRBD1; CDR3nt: TGTGCCAGCGGGACAGGGAGGGTCTACGAGCAGTACTTC; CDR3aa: CASGTGRVYEQYF
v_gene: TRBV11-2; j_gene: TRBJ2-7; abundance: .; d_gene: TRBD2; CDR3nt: TGTGCCAGCAGCCGGGGACTAGCGGCGGACGAGCAGTACTTC; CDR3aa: CASSRGLAADEQYF
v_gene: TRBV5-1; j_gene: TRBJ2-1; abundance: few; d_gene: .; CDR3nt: TGCGCCAGCAGCTTGGAATGGAGGGTCGACAATGAGCAGTTCTTC; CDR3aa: CASSLEWRVDNEQFF
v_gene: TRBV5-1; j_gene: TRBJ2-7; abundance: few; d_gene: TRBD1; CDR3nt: TGCGCCAGCAGCCCCGGACAGGGGGTCGACGAGCAGTACTTC; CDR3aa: CASSPGQGVDEQYF
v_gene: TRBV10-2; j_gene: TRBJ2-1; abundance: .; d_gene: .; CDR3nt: TGCGCCAGCAGTGAACCGGGACATGGGGGCAATGAGCAGTTCTTC; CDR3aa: CASSEPGHGGNEQFF
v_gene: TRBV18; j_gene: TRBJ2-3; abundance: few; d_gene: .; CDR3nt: TGTGCCAGCTCACCACGTAGCGGAGGCACAGATACGCAGTATTTT; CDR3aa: CASSPRSGGTDTQYF
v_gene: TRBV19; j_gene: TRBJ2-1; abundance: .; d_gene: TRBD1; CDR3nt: TGTGCCAGTAGTACTAGGGACAGGGGGTATGGAAATGAGCAGTTCTTC; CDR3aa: CASSTRDRGYGNEQFF
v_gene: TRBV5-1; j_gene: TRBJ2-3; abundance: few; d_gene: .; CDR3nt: TGCGCCAGCAGCTTGGGCAGCCCGGGAAGCGCAGATACGCAGTATTTT; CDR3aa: CASSLGSPGSADTQYF
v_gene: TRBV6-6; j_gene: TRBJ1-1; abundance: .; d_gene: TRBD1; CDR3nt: TGTGCCAGCAAACCTGGGACAGGCTTCCTCCGCGCTGAAGCTTTCTTT; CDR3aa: CASKPGTGFLRAEAFF
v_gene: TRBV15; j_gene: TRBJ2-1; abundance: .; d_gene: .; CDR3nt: TGTGCCACCAGCAGACATTACAATGAGCAGTTCTTC; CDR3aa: CATSRHYNEQFF
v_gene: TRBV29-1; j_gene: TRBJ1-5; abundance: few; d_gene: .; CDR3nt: TGCAGCGTACGGGGTTCGGACCAGCCCCAGCATTTT; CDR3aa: CSVRGSDQPQHF
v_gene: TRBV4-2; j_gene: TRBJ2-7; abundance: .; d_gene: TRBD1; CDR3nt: TGTGCCAGCAGCCAAGCCTCCGGGACAGGGGCCTACGAGCAGTACTTC; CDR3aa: CASSQASGTGAYEQYF
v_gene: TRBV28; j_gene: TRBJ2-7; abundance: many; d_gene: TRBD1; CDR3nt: TGTGCCAGCAGTTTGTTAGAGGGGGCTGCGCAGTACTTC; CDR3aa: CASSLLEGAAQYF
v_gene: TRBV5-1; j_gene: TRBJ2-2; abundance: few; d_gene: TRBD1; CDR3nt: TGCGCCAGCAGCTTGGCAGGGGGCCACGGGGAGCTGTTTTTT; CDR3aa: CASSLAGGHGELFF
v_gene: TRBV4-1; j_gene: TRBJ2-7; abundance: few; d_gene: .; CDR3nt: TGCGCCAGCAGCCAAGGAGTGGCAGCTGGACAGTCCTACGAGCAGTACTTC; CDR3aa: CASSQGVAAGQSYEQYF
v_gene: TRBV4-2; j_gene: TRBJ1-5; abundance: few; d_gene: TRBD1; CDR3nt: TGTGCCAGCAGCCGAGACCCGACAGGGAGAAATCAGCCCCAGCATTTT; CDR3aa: CASSRDPTGRNQPQHF
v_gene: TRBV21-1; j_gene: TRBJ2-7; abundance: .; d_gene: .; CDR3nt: TGTGCCTCCCGACTAGCGGGTCCTAGCTACGAGCAGTACTTC; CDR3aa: CASRLAGPSYEQYF
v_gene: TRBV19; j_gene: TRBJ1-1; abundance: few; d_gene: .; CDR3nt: TGTGCCAGTAGTATAGGCTTTAGGAACACTGAAGCTTTCTTT; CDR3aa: CASSIGFRNTEAFF
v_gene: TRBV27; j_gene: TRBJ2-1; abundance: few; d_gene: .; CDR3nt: TGTGCCAGCAGTTTAAATCCGCGGGTAGGCCAGTTCAAGCAGTTCTTC; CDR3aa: CASSLNPRVGQFKQFF
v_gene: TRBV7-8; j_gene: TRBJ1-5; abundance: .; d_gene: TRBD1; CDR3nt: TGTGCCAGCAGCTTATCGGTGACAGGGAACAATCAGCCCCAGCATTTT; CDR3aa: CASSLSVTGNNQPQHF
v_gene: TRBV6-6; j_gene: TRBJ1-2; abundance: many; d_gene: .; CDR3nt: TGTGCCAGCAGTCTACTTGGGGCCAACTATGGCTACACCTTC; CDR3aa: CASSLLGANYGYTF
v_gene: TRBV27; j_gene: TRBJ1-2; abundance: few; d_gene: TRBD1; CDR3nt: TGTGCCATCCGGGACAGGGGTAACTATGGCTACACCTTC; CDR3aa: CAIRDRGNYGYTF
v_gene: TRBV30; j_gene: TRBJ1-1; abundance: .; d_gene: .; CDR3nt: TGTGCCTGGAGTGTACAGATGAACACTGAAGCTTTCTTT; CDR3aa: CAWSVQMNTEAFF
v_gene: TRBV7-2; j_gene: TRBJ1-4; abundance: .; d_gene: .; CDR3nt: TGTGCCAGCAGCCCAGGGTTTGGACTGTTTTTT; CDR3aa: CASSPGFGLFF
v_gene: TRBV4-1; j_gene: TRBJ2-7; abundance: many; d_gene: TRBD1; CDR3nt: TGCGCCAGCAGCCGTCCAGGGGGATCCTACGAGCAGTACTTC; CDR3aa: CASSRPGGSYEQYF
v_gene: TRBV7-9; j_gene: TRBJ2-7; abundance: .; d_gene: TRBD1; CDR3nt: TGTGCCAGCAGCCCCTGGACAGGGCCAATCTACGAGCAGTACTTC; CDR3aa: CASSPWTGPIYEQYF
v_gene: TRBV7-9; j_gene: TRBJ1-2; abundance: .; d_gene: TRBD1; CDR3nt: TGTGCCAGCAGCTTGGAGACAGGGAGGGGCTACACCTTC; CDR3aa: CASSLETGRGYTF
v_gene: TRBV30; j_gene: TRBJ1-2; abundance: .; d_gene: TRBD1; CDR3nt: TGTGCCTGGAGTGTAATAATGCGACAGGGAGGCTACACCTTC; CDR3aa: CAWSVIMRQGGYTF
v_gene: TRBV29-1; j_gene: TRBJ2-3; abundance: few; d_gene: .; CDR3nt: TGCAGCGCCTTCAGGGGCCCGAGTGGAGATACGCAGTATTTT; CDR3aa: CSAFRGPSGDTQYF